A single TCR beta chain is shown here with its context. Its target is not known. The source of the sample is a study of blood T cells in healthy people across ages. Study-wide points: Diversity was estimated from one million T cells, and these estimates were considered underestimates.

Donors were healthy Caucasian individuals from Russia aged about 6 to 100. Per sample, no less than 5 micrograms of total RNA were extracted. Trimming shortened V by 7 bases and J by 5 bases, and 11 bases separated the two germline ends. The germline V gene has CDR1 MNHNS and CDR2 SASEGT. The CDR3 loop spans 12 amino acids. The authors ran a second PCR of about 6 to 11 cycles using a sample-barcoded 5' primer and a J-beta primer mix. TCRdb ran MiXCR on the 5' RACE reads and lists one entry per CDR3 protein. The data contain roughly 1.6 million distinct CDR3 sequences, roughly a third of them singletons.

The gene calls are TRBV6-1 and TRBJ2-5, with D uncertain. Sequencing was performed on blood. The receptor was derived from a young woman in good health. The CDR3 sequence: CASNHLGETQYF. CDR3 sequence (DNA): TGTGCCAGCAATCATCTTGGGGAGACCCAGTACTTC.